This TCR beta chain was identified in a study of T cell responses to AZD1222 COVID-19 vaccine. Concerning this clone itself: No antigen is known for it.

CDR3 size: 14 residues. Germline V gives CDR1 SGHTA, CDR2 FQGNSA. V lost 4 bases to trimming and J lost 4 bases; unmatched junction nucleotides: 5. The study, taken as a whole, reports: Recipients of two AZD1222 doses showed rising Spike-specific TCR breadth and depth. Spike was spanned by vaccine-associated CD4 TCRs, with dominance at 160-218 and 743-854. Reportedly, nearly half the spike-specific TCRs target unmutated variant regions. Every sample of the repertoires postdated the peak T cell response.

Assay used: immunoSEQ multiplex PCR; TCRdb lists only in-frame clones, some missing. The sample consists of over 85,000 clones, about 88% of them appearing once. V and J are TRBV7-2 and TRBJ2-3; 7 bases are shared with TRBD1. The clonotype comes from an adult in good health. Here the sequenced sample was peripheral blood, taken on day 0 of AZD1222 vaccination. The CDR3 spells CASSSGQVPDTQYF. In DNA, the CDR3 is TGTGCCAGCAGCTCCGGACAGGTCCCAGATACGCAGTATTTT.